The clone carrying this TCR beta chain has a handful of counts. Its cognate antigen is unknown. The CDR3 covers 15 residues. CDR1 and CDR2 from the germline V gene are SNHLY and FYNNEI. The V gene lost 2 bases and the J gene lost 0 bases, with 11 bases spanning the gap. TCRdb recomputed calls from the RT-PCR reads with MiXCR, one row per CDR3 protein. The data contain around 710,000 distinct CDR3 sequences, more than 11% of them singletons. The sample belongs to a study of response to subunit inactivated influenza vaccine. Findings of the study overall: Only a handful of new T cells, the authors suggested, are recruited with each seasonal influenza vaccination.

V gene TRBV2 combines with J gene TRBJ2-7; D is unclear. Sequencing used PBMCs from blood, obtained roughly 2 weeks before vaccination. The sequence derives from a man between 50 and 59 years old who received an inactivated influenza vaccine. The CDR3 sequence is CASSELVTSSYEQYF. The CDR3 coding sequence is TGTGCCAGCAGTGAACTAGTCACATCCTCCTACGAGCAGTACTTC.